This T cell receptor (beta chain) was retrieved from a study of blood T cell repertoires in COVID-19. In the study's own analysis: Amplification with reference gene primers provided the estimates of nucleated cell counts. Generated by immunoSEQ multiplex PCR, the TCRdb table keeps only in-frame clones and is missing some. That table supplies the V and J calls and clone size; D and trimming were determined from the DNA. The data show around 180,000 clones, about 83% seen once. The CDR3 is 16 residues long. CDR1 is MNHEY, CDR2 SVGEGT, per germline. J lost 5 bases, V lost 2 bases, and 4 bases had no gene match.

V gene TRBV6-2 or TRBV6-3 combines with J gene TRBJ2-1; 12 bases are a match to TRBD2. The sequenced sample was peripheral blood. This sequence was found in a human donor in a cohort sampled during active COVID-19. The CDR3 bases are TGTGCCAGCAGTTACCCTAGCGGGAGGGCCGACAATGAGCAGTTCTTC. Residues: CASSYPSGRADNEQFF.